This entry features one TCR beta chain sequence. Original data processing: By means of reference gene primer amplification, nucleated cell counts were estimated. Here immunoSEQ multiplex PCR was the method, and the copy in TCRdb shows in-frame clones only, minus some. V and J calls and clone size are given by that table; D and trimming were obtained from the DNA. The repertoire has about 200,000 clones, roughly 78% of them found once; the top ten carry 2.5% to 3%. These data come from a study of blood T cell repertoires in COVID-19. Study-level information: The United States, Italy and Spain supplied acute and convalescent COVID-19 samples. T cells, B-cell-depleted T cells, or PBMCs supplied cDNA or gDNA.

This CDR3 spans 15 amino acids. The V and J ends lost 4 bases and 4 bases, in that order; junction bases with no gene match: 8. Per germline, CDR1 SGHDN and CDR2 FVKESK. This receptor was identified in a woman aged 80 or older with active or convalescent COVID-19. The rearrangement joins TRBV14 to TRBJ2-5; 8 nucleotides match TRBD2. The specimen was peripheral blood. The CDR3 spells CASSPRPSGGETQYF. The CDR3 DNA follows: TGTGCCAGCAGCCCCAGACCCAGCGGGGGAGAGACCCAGTACTTC.